The rows below give T cell receptor beta chains drawn from one sample of a study of cytomegalovirus exposure and HLA in healthy donors. The assay was immunoSEQ multiplex PCR, and TCRdb's table has in-frame clones only and misses some. This sample has 95,000 to 100,000 clones, with roughly 76% found just once. The source material was PBMCs. Receptors were obtained from a middle-aged man in good health and CMV-seronegative. The CDR3 runs from the conserved cysteine through the conserved F or W. The D gene is left open where the match is weak. A row's size may be missing; if present it is once, few, many or a size class.

abundance	v_gene	d_gene	j_gene	len	CDR3nt	CDR3aa
-	TRBV25-1	-	TRBJ1-2	13	TGTGCCAGCAGTGAGCCCGGAGACTATGGCTACACCTTC	CASSEPGDYGYTF
-	TRBV7-9	TRBD1	TRBJ1-2	14	TGTGCCAGCAGCCATCGGACAGGGCACTATGGCTACACCTTC	CASSHRTGHYGYTF
-	TRBV19	-	TRBJ1-1	13	TGTGCCAGCAAAACAGGGTGGTTCACTGAAGCTTTCTTT	CASKTGWFTEAFF
few	TRBV11-2	-	TRBJ2-3	13	TGTGCCAGCAGCCCCCGGTCCCCAGATACGCAGTATTTT	CASSPRSPDTQYF
-	TRBV6-5	TRBD1	TRBJ1-2	15	TGTGCCAGCAGCCCGGGACAGGGGAACAACTATGGCTACACCTTC	CASSPGQGNNYGYTF
once	TRBV7-2	-	TRBJ2-4	15	TGTGCCAGCAGCTTTACGGTTATAGCCAAAAACATTCAGTACTTC	CASSFTVIAKNIQYF
-	TRBV9	-	TRBJ1-5	17	TGTGCCAGCAGCGCATCACAGGAGCTAGATAGCAATCAGCCCCAGCATTTT	CASSASQELDSNQPQHF
-	TRBV27	-	TRBJ1-5	13	TGTGCCAGCAGCCTGACAGACCTCCAGCCCCAGCATTTT	CASSLTDLQPQHF
once	TRBV4-1	TRBD1	TRBJ1-1	17	TGCGCCAGCAGCCAAAAATTGGCCCTATGGACAGGGATCGGAGCTTTCTTT	CASSQKLALWTGIGAFF
-	TRBV29-1	TRBD1	TRBJ2-7	12	TGCAGCGTCGGGACAGGGCCCTACGAGCAGTACTTC	CSVGTGPYEQYF
-	TRBV6-1	-	TRBJ2-1	14	TGTGCCAGCAGTGAACAGGCCGAAATCAATGAGCAGTTCTTC	CASSEQAEINEQFF
-	TRBV19	TRBD1	TRBJ1-2	13	TGTGCCAGTAATCCCGGGACAGACTATGGCTACACCTTC	CASNPGTDYGYTF
-	TRBV19	TRBD2	TRBJ2-3	16	TGTGCCAGTAGTATTTGGCGGGAGTTTGGCACAGATACGCAGTATTTT	CASSIWREFGTDTQYF
-	TRBV15	-	TRBJ1-2	13	TGTGCCACCAGCAGTACAGGGAAAGATGGCTACACCTTC	CATSSTGKDGYTF
-	TRBV27	TRBD1	TRBJ1-4	16	TGTGCCAGCAGTTTACTATCGGCAGGGGGCCAGGGAAAACTGTTTTTT	CASSLLSAGGQGKLFF
-	TRBV29-1	-	TRBJ1-5	12	TGCAGCGCAGGACACCGCAATCAGCCCCAGCATTTT	CSAGHRNQPQHF
-	TRBV28	TRBD1	TRBJ2-6	16	TGTGCCAGCAGTTCACAGGGGTCCTCTGGGGCCAACGTCCTGACTTTC	CASSSQGSSGANVLTF
-	TRBV10-3	TRBD1	TRBJ1-1	14	TGTGCCATCAGTGAGTCTACAGGGGCGGGGGAAGCTTTCTTT	CAISESTGAGEAFF
-	TRBV4-3	-	TRBJ1-6	15	TGCGCCAGCAGCCAAGCTCAGGGAGGGAATTCACCCCTCCACTTT	CASSQAQGGNSPLHF
-	TRBV5-1	-	TRBJ2-7	14	TGCGCCAGCAGCCCCCGACAGGACCTCTACGAGCAGTACTTC	CASSPRQDLYEQYF
-	TRBV5-1	TRBD2	TRBJ2-7	15	TGCGCCAGCAGCTGGGAACTAGCGGGAGCGGCCGAGCAGTACTTC	CASSWELAGAAEQYF
-	TRBV30	-	TRBJ1-1	14	TGTGCCTGGAGTGTACGGGGGGGTAACACTGAAGCTTTCTTT	CAWSVRGGNTEAFF
-	TRBV28	-	TRBJ1-1	13	TGTGCCAGCAGTTTACAGGGCGATCCCCCGGCTTTCTTT	CASSLQGDPPAFF
-	TRBV5-1	-	TRBJ1-1	15	TGCGCCAGCAGCTTTTTACAGGGAGTAGAGACTGAAGCTTTCTTT	CASSFLQGVETEAFF
-	TRBV5-1	TRBD2	TRBJ2-1	18	TGCGCCAGCAGCTCAACACCGGAGGAACTAGCGGGAGTCTATGAGCAGTTCTTC	CASSSTPEELAGVYEQFF
-	TRBV28	-	TRBJ1-1	12	TGTGCCAGCAGTTCGACTGCATCAAAAGCTTTCTTT	CASSSTASKAFF
few	TRBV28	TRBD2	TRBJ2-7	15	TGTGCCAGCAGTTTGTTTAGCGGGAACTCCTACGAGCAGTACTTC	CASSLFSGNSYEQYF
-	TRBV7-8	-	TRBJ2-3	16	TGTGCCAGCAGCTTTTCCCGGGTCAGGGTTGGCGATACGCAGTATTTT	CASSFSRVRVGDTQYF
once	TRBV6-5	-	TRBJ1-3	16	TGTGCCAGCAGTTACGGACAGTTCAACTCTGGAAACACCATATATTTT	CASSYGQFNSGNTIYF
-	TRBV30	-	TRBJ2-7	14	TGTGCCTGGAGGACCCCCGGGACACAGGACGAGCAGTACTTC	CAWRTPGTQDEQYF
-	TRBV4-3	-	TRBJ2-3	15	TGCGCCAGCAGCCAAGGAGACAGACCCCCGGATACGCAGTATTTT	CASSQGDRPPDTQYF
-	TRBV29-1	TRBD2	TRBJ2-2	16	TGCAGCGTCCGGGGACTAGCGGGGGCCGAGGTCGGGGAGCTGTTTTTT	CSVRGLAGAEVGELFF
-	TRBV11-2	-	TRBJ1-1	11	TGTGCCAGCAGCCCCGGACTGGGAGCTTTCTTT	CASSPGLGAFF
-	TRBV28	-	TRBJ2-7	13	TGTGCCAGCCGAACAGGGCTGGCCTACGAGCAGTACTTC	CASRTGLAYEQYF
-	TRBV7-7	TRBD2	TRBJ2-2	15	TGTGCCAGCACCCGGGACGGGGGGGAGGTCGGGGAGCTGTTTTTT	CASTRDGGEVGELFF
-	TRBV19	-	TRBJ1-1	14	TGTGCCAGTAGTATCTTCGCGTCGGACACTGAAGCTTTCTTT	CASSIFASDTEAFF
-	TRBV6-5	-	TRBJ2-3	15	TGTGCCAGCACCGTCGTAAGCGGGCGTACAGATACGCAGTATTTT	CASTVVSGRTDTQYF
once	TRBV27	-	TRBJ2-3	15	TGTGCCAGCGCCCTCGGTAGCAACCCGACAGATACGCAGTATTTT	CASALGSNPTDTQYF
-	TRBV27	-	TRBJ2-2	15	TGTGCCACCTCTTGGGTAGCGGATAACACCGGGGAGCTGTTTTTT	CATSWVADNTGELFF
few	TRBV7-3	TRBD1	TRBJ1-2	14	TGTGCCAGCAGCTTGGGACAGGGAGTCTTAGGCTACACCTTC	CASSLGQGVLGYTF
-	TRBV9	-	TRBJ2-7	16	TGTGCCAGCAGCGTAGGGGAGGTCGGCCTTGCCTACGAGCAGTACTTC	CASSVGEVGLAYEQYF
-	TRBV7-9	-	TRBJ2-7	13	TGTGCCAGCAGCATCGGGGGGCTCTACGAGCAGTACTTC	CASSIGGLYEQYF
-	TRBV11-3	-	TRBJ2-2	15	TGTGCCAGCAGCCCCGTGGGGGGATCTGCCGGGGAGCTGTTTTTT	CASSPVGGSAGELFF
-	TRBV10-3	TRBD1	TRBJ2-5	14	TGTGCCATCAGCCCGGGACAGGCTAAAGAGACCCAGTACTTC	CAISPGQAKETQYF
-	TRBV30	-	TRBJ2-3	12	TGTGCCTGGAGTCTCTCGGGAGATACGCAGTATTTT	CAWSLSGDTQYF
few	TRBV19	-	TRBJ1-1	13	TGTGCCAGTAGGGTCGGGGGAGGGAATGAAGCTTTCTTT	CASRVGGGNEAFF
-	TRBV5-8	TRBD1	TRBJ2-3	15	TGTGCCAGCAGCGGATTGACAGGGACCACAGATACGCAGTATTTT	CASSGLTGTTDTQYF
-	TRBV19	-	TRBJ1-6	16	TGTGCCAGTAGTATTGTAAGGGGTTCTTTAAATTCACCCCTCCACTTT	CASSIVRGSLNSPLHF
few	TRBV6-4	TRBD1	TRBJ1-1	13	TGTGCCAGCAGTACAGGGGAAAACACTGAAGCTTTCTTT	CASSTGENTEAFF
few	TRBV7-2	-	TRBJ1-1	16	TGTGCCAGCAGCTTAGAGTTTTCGAGGGCGTCAGCTGAAGCTTTCTTT	CASSLEFSRASAEAFF
once	TRBV19	TRBD1	TRBJ2-5	17	TGTGCCAGTAGTATAGGGGCCGGGACAGGGCTGTCAGAGACCCAGTACTTC	CASSIGAGTGLSETQYF
-	TRBV14	TRBD2	TRBJ2-7	16	TGTGCCAGCAGCCAAGGACGCGGGCTAGCGGGAGGGGAGCAGTACTTC	CASSQGRGLAGGEQYF
-	TRBV6-5	TRBD2	TRBJ2-1	12	TGTGCCAGCGGGCGGGAGTTCGATGAGCAGTTCTTC	CASGREFDEQFF